This TCR beta chain was captured in a study of shared clonotypes between healthy human individuals (dated by TCRdb to 2018 to 2020). About the study as a whole: Two women and a few men aged 18 to 49 years were included in the cohort. For each donor, CD4 naive and CD4 memory were each run on three plates, CD8 naive on two plates, and CD8 memory on one plate. To estimate repertoire size and how much clonotypes are shared between individuals, the study performed deep sequencing of blood TCR repertoires from a handful of healthy adults. To increase sequencing depth and limit assay-specific biases, different laboratories used diverse techniques to prepare libraries and sequence TCR repertoires. Each donor's leukapheresis produced roughly between roughly 0.85 and 9.5 billion PBMCs.

Using the deep immunoSEQ assay, TCR CDR3 regions were amplified from genomic DNA by multiplex PCR. Genomic DNA extracted from each cell subset was distributed evenly over all wells of several immunoSEQ 96-well plates, and each plate served as one replicate. For sorted subsets, roughly 200 ng of genomic DNA, equivalent to 25,000 to 35,000 T cell genomes, went into each replicate PCR. Purified libraries were quantified with a Qubit 3.0 fluorometer, sized on a Bioanalyzer 2100, and re-quantified with the KAPA Library Quantification kit. Every immunoSEQ 96-well plate was sequenced on a dedicated single-read 150-cycle Illumina NextSeq 550 flow cell. In the authors' own workflow: Because the immunoSEQ output included only junctional sequences and no quality scores, the filtering could not be the same as the filtering used for full-length reads. To assign V/J genes and CDR3, sequences were annotated using PyIR, a Python wrapper for IgBLAST v1.9, with IMGT germline references. Reads were filtered out if the reads had weak V/J assignments (E-value above 1e-6), no CDR3, stop codons, out-of-frame junctions, or ambiguous translated residues. V3J clonotypes were defined as sequences sharing an identical inferred V gene, J gene, and CDR3 amino acid sequence. To compute the percentage overlap between repertoires, the number of shared unique clonotypes was divided by the size of the smaller repertoire. RTK rarefaction, the Chao1 estimator, and Recon v2.1 estimates of unobserved clonotypes were used to assess repertoire richness. Generation probabilities for all TCRbeta clonotypes obtained by the gDNA method from four donors were computed using OLGA. Held by TCRdb, this immuneACCESS table contains in-frame sequences only and omits some clones. Under half of the omission traces to an unresolved V gene where checked; the cause of the rest is unknown. The DNA gave D and trimming, while V, J and clone size come from that table. The sample table records 2 million to 2.5 million clones; about 90% of these occur just once. The ten largest clones capture around 0.4% of the sample.

Remarks on this clone: Its cognate antigen has yet to be identified. No clone much larger than this one lies a single base away; base qualities are absent.

The investigation overall reported the following: Sampling was restricted to blood, and TCR repertoires in tissue are likely to differ from TCR repertoires in blood. Pairwise subsampling indicated that sequencing depth was expected to affect the degree of clonotype sharing among donors. Because the study included only a small number of donors, the genetic and exposure-history diversity represented was limited. When several donors were compared, the shared fraction of clonotypes was around 4.6% for naive CD4, roughly 3.3% for naive CD8, 2% to 2.5% for memory CD4, and 0.35% to 0.4% for memory CD8. Even with the large sequencing depth, rarefaction of the sorted-subset datasets indicated that sequencing was incomplete. Clonotypes shared by all four sorted-subset donors showed higher generation probabilities than non-shared clonotypes. Estimated clonotype richness was generally larger for naive than for memory subsets.

Taken from cysteine to phenylalanine, the CDR3 has 16 residues. The kept DNA is CDR3 alone, 48 bases in frame from the first base. V is reduced by 7 bases and J by 0 bases, leaving a spacing of 16 bases between them. From a lookup of the germline V gene, CDR1 and CDR2 are MDHEN and SYDVKM. Healthy HIV-negative adults with no recently reported acute infections or vaccinations were included as donors. Every donor was a Caucasian adult living in Nashville, Tennessee, USA. CD4+ T cells were enriched by magnetic negative selection, after which naive cells were positively selected on CD45RA and the negative fraction was taken as the memory subset. After blood collection by leukapheresis, PBMCs were isolated using Ficoll-Histopaque density gradient centrifugation and then cryopreserved in the vapor phase of liquid nitrogen. Analytical flow cytometry was used to check the purity and quantity of each magnetically sorted T cell population. Genomic DNA was isolated from each sorted fraction and quantified by UV absorbance on a Nanodrop 2000c.

The clonotype originates from a man aged 18-30 years in good health. Some clones in this sample may be carry-over from other donors' samples. The chain was built from TRBV28 and TRBJ1-3, with TRBD1 perhaps the D gene, on 5 matching bases. The sample comprised naive CD4+ T cells from PBMCs. What the cell subset or site label conveys for this sample: CD45RA+ positively selected. The sequenced DNA: TGTGCCAGCACCACAGGTGGGCGAACCTCTGGAAACACCATATATTTT. Its coded protein is CASTTGGRTSGNTIYF.